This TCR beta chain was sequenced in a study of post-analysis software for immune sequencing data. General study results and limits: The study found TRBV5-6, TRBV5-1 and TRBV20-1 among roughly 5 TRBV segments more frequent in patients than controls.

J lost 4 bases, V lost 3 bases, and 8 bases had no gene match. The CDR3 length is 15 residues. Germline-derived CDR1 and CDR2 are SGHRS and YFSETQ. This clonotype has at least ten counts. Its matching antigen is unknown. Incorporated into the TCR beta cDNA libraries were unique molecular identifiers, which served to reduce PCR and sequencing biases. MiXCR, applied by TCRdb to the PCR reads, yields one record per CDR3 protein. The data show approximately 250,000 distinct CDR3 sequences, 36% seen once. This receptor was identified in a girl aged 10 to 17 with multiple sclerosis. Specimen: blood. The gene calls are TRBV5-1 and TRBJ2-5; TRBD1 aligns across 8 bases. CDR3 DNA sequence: TGCGCCAGCAGCTCCCTTCCCGGGACAGGAGAGACCCAGTACTTC. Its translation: CASSSLPGTGETQYF.